A selection of T cell receptor beta chains follows, all from one sample in a study of vaccination effects on CD4 cells after COVID-19. Sequenced by immunoSEQ multiplex PCR; TCRdb stores in-frame clones only, minus some. Here the sample spans about 35,000 clones, about 65% being singletons. The antigens of these receptors remain unknown. Sequencing used CD4+ T cells from PBMCs cultured without peptide, obtained before COVID-19 vaccination. The receptors here all came from a human donor who received a COVID-19 vaccine. CDR3s include the opening cysteine and the closing phenylalanine or tryptophan. Fields, in order: J gene, V gene, clone size, D gene, CDR3 protein, CDR3 DNA. The D gene is left open where the match is weak. Rows may omit the clone size; those that give it use once, few, many or a size class.

>TRBJ1-1|TRBV4-1|-|-
CASSHPHSTEDTEAFF
TGCGCCAGCAGCCACCCACACTCGACAGAAGACACTGAAGCTTTCTTT
>TRBJ1-2|TRBV7-2|-|TRBD1
CASSLVEGAGGYTF
TGTGCCAGCAGCTTAGTGGAGGGGGCGGGTGGCTACACCTTC
>TRBJ2-5|TRBV14|-|-
CASSQVDVQTQYF
TGTGCCAGCAGCCAAGTTGACGTGCAGACCCAGTACTTC
>TRBJ2-1|TRBV7-9|-|TRBD2
CASSAGTSGYNEQFF
TGTGCCAGCAGCGCAGGGACTAGCGGTTACAATGAGCAGTTCTTC
>TRBJ1-1|TRBV7-9|few|-
CASSSQFNTEAFF
TGTGCCAGCAGCAGCCAATTCAACACTGAAGCTTTCTTT
>TRBJ2-7|TRBV6-1|-|TRBD2
CASSEALAGRGAYF
TGTGCCAGCAGTGAAGCTCTAGCGGGCAGGGGTGCGTACTTC
>TRBJ2-7|TRBV19|-|-
CASTKEGFYEQYF
TGTGCCAGTACAAAGGAGGGTTTCTACGAGCAGTACTTC
>TRBJ2-7|TRBV5-5|few|-
CASSFSGSPQDEQYF
TGTGCCAGCAGCTTTTCGGGATCACCCCAGGACGAGCAGTACTTC
>TRBJ2-5|TRBV6-5|-|TRBD2
CASSIAGAKETQYF
TGTGCCAGCAGTATAGCGGGGGCGAAAGAGACCCAGTACTTC
>TRBJ2-2|TRBV9|-|TRBD2
CASSVVYGAGAENTGELFF
TGTGCCAGCAGCGTCGTATACGGAGCGGGAGCTGAGAACACCGGGGAGCTGTTTTTT
>TRBJ2-2|TRBV5-5|-|TRBD1
CASSRTGGELFF
TGTGCCAGCAGCAGGACAGGCGGGGAGCTGTTTTTT
>TRBJ1-1|TRBV10-2|-|TRBD1
CASSTDRYTEAFF
TGCGCCAGCTCTACGGACAGGTACACTGAAGCTTTCTTT
>TRBJ1-1|TRBV10-3|once|TRBD1
CAIRARDSQNTEAFF
TGTGCCATCAGGGCCCGGGACAGCCAGAACACTGAAGCTTTCTTT
>TRBJ2-1|TRBV25-1|once|-
CASGMTESSYNEQFF
TGTGCCAGCGGGATGACAGAGAGCTCCTACAATGAGCAGTTCTTC
>TRBJ1-5|TRBV19|few|-
CASSGGLDQPQHF
TGTGCCAGTAGTGGAGGGTTGGATCAGCCCCAGCATTTT
>TRBJ1-2|TRBV2|-|-
CASVGVRPTNYGYTF
TGTGCCAGCGTAGGGGTTCGACCTACTAACTATGGCTACACCTTC
>TRBJ1-5|TRBV5-1|-|-
CASSFNGQTGQPQHF
TGCGCCAGCAGCTTTAACGGACAGACGGGTCAGCCCCAGCATTTT
>TRBJ1-2|TRBV2|few|-
CASRAALYGYTF
TGTGCCTCCCGGGCCGCCCTCTATGGCTACACCTTC
>TRBJ2-1|TRBV19|-|-
CASSSSGRFNEQFF
TGTGCCAGTAGTAGTAGCGGTAGATTCAATGAGCAGTTCTTC
>TRBJ2-1|TRBV5-8|-|TRBD2
CASSLAGGPGEQFF
TGTGCCAGCAGCCTAGCGGGAGGGCCTGGTGAGCAGTTCTTC
>TRBJ2-7|TRBV5-5|-|-
CASSLSQGPYEQYF
TGTGCCAGCAGCTTGTCGCAAGGCCCCTACGAGCAGTACTTC
>TRBJ1-4|TRBV5-1|-|-
CASSLGIFFGGANEKLFF
TGCGCCAGCAGCTTGGGGATTTTTTTCGGGGGAGCTAATGAAAAACTGTTTTTT